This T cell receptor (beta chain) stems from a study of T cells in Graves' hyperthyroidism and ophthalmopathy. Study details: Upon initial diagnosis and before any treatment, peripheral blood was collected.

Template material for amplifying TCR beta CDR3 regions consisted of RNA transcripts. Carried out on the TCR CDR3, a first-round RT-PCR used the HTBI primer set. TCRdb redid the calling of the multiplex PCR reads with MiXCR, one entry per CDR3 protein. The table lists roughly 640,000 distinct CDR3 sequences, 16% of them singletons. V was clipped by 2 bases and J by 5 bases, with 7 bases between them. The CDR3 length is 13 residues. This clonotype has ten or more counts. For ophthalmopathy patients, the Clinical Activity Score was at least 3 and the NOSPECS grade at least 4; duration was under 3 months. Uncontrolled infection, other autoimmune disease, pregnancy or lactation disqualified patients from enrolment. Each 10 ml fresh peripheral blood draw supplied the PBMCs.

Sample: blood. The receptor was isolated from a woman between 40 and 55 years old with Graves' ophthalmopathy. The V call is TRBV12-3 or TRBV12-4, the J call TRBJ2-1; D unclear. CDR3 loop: CASSLSLDNEQFF. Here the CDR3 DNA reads TGTGCCAGCAGTTTATCCCTAGACAATGAGCAGTTCTTC.